The next 28 T cell receptor beta chains were all read from a single sample in a study of T-cell reconstitution after alpha-beta-depleted transplantation in children. Using unique molecular identifiers, the investigators prepared the TCRbeta library. In TCRdb, the PCR reads were re-called with MiXCR into one record per CDR3 protein. The sample includes some 150,000 distinct CDR3 sequences, roughly 8.8% seen only once; the top ten take about a sixth. The specimen comprised PBMCs, mostly from graft donor cells, sampled 180 days after TCRalphabeta/CD19-depleted stem cell transplant. These receptors came from a female patient aged 2 to 10 who had a stem cell transplant for congenital amegakaryocytic thrombocytopenia, so the T cells may come from the graft donor.

This clonotype was counted between two and nine times. The CDR3: CASSPMGQANSPLHF. CDR3 nucleotide sequence: TGTGCCAGCTCACCGATGGGACAGGCAAATTCACCCCTCCACTTT. V usage is TRBV18 and J usage is TRBJ1-6; 8 bases map to TRBD1. V lost 3 bases to trimming and J lost 7 bases; unmatched junction nucleotides: 5. The CDR3 is made up of 15 amino acids. The germline CDR1 and CDR2 sequences are KGHSH and LQKENI.

This clonotype was picked up many times. The CDR3 DNA is TGCAGTGCTTTTGGCACCAACGGGGACGAGCAGTACTTC. As protein: CSAFGTNGDEQYF. This rearrangement joins TRBV20-1 to TRBJ2-7; TRBD2 might be the D (5 bases). V lost 5 bases and J 5 bases, leaving 16 bases between the germline ends. CDR3 length: 13 residues. Germline V gives CDR1 DFQATT, CDR2 SNEGSKA (reference sequence).

This clonotype was detected ten times or more. The J gene is TRBJ2-1, the V gene TRBV6-2 or TRBV6-3; the D gene is possibly TRBD1 (8 bases). This CDR3 is 21 amino acids long. Germline V gene sequence: CDR1 MNHEY, CDR2 SVGEGT. Trimming cost V 8 bases and J 8 bases, with 40 bases left between them. The CDR3 bases are TGTGCCAGCCCAGCTCGAAGTTTACCCGAAGGACAGGGAGGGCCTACCCATGAGCAGTTCTTC. This codes for CASPARSLPEGQGGPTHEQFF.

This clonotype showed up many times. This chain connects TRBV18 to TRBJ2-7; D ambiguous. The V end lost 3 bases, the J end lost 6 bases, and 9 bases lay between the germline ends. Per germline, CDR1 KGHSH and CDR2 LQKENI. The CDR3 length is 12 residues. The CDR3 spells CASSPARSEQYF. For the CDR3, the DNA is TGTGCCAGCTCACCGGCCAGGTCCGAGCAGTACTTC. The whole variable domain, remainder taken from reference TRBV18 and TRBJ2-7, is NAGVMQNPRHLVRRRGQEARLRCSPMKGHSHVYWYRQLPEEGLKFMVYLQKENIIDESGMPKERFSAEFPKEGPSILRIQQVVRGDSAAYFCASSPARSEQYFGPGTRLTVT.

As regards this clonotype: A read error is possible here, since a much larger clone lies one base away. V and J are TRBV2 and TRBJ2-7; D tentatively reads TRBD1 or TRBD2 (5 bases each). V lost 4 bases to trimming and J lost 6 bases, with 10 bases between them. CDR3 length: 12 residues. Germline V gene lookup returns CDR1 SNHLY and CDR2 FYNNEI. CDR3 DNA sequence: TGTGCCAGCAGTGGCGAGGGGCTCGAGCAGTACTTC. It is translated as CASSGEGLEQYF.

This clonotype has more than one count but fewer than ten. The V call is TRBV12-3 or TRBV12-4, the J call TRBJ1-1; no reliable D call. The CDR3 loop spans 14 amino acids. V lost 2 bases, J lost 4 bases, and 11 bases lay in between. CDR3 in DNA: TGTGCCAGCAGTTTAATCTGGTCCCCCACTGAAGCTTTCTTT. Translation: CASSLIWSPTEAFF.

The chain combines TRBV20-1 with TRBJ2-1; 8 bases line up with TRBD2. Germline V gives CDR1 DFQATT, CDR2 SNEGSKA (reference sequence). The CDR3 contains 17 residues. The V and J ends lost 2 bases and 2 bases, in that order; junction bases with no gene match: 11. CDR3 amino acids: CSARLLGAGDPYNEQFF. The CDR3 nucleotides are TGCAGTGCTAGACTTTTGGGAGCGGGAGATCCCTACAATGAGCAGTTCTTC.

A note on this clonotype: Mismatch with germline at one junction end may stem from a read error. V is TRBV7-8 and J is TRBJ2-1; TRBD1 matches at 9 bases. The germline V gene has CDR1 SGHVS and CDR2 FQNEAQ. The CDR3 covers 15 residues. In DNA form, the CDR3 reads TGTGCCAGCAGTTTAGACAGGGGGGCCTACAATGAGCAGTTCTTC. Encoded protein: CASSLDRGAYNEQFF.

The chain joins TRBV28 to TRBJ2-5; no clear D gene. This CDR3 is 12 amino acids long. V was clipped by 6 bases and J by 5 bases, with 10 bases between them. Germline CDR1 MDHEN, CDR2 SYDVKM. The CDR3 DNA sequence: TGTGCCAGCAGCAATGTACGGGAGACCCAGTACTTC. It yields the protein CASSNVRETQYF.

The chain carries TRBV20-1 and TRBJ1-1; D unresolved. Trimming cost V 1 base and J 1 base, with 7 bases left between them. There are 13 residues in the CDR3. Per germline, CDR1 DFQATT and CDR2 SNEGSKA (reference sequence). This CDR3 is CSARVAENTEAFF. CDR3 DNA sequence: TGCAGTGCTAGAGTGGCAGAGAACACTGAAGCTTTCTTT.

This chain uses TRBV5-1 with TRBJ2-7; D not resolved. CDR1 SGHRS and CDR2 YFSETQ come from the germline V gene. V dropped 0 bases and J dropped 3 bases, with 13 bases sitting between them. The CDR3 covers 15 residues. DNA of the CDR3: TGCGCCAGCAGCTTGGCCCCGGGCCAGGTCTACGAGCAGTACTTC. Translation: CASSLAPGQVYEQYF.

There are a few counts of this clonotype. V and J are TRBV12-3 or TRBV12-4 and TRBJ2-7; 7 nucleotides match TRBD1. This CDR3 is built from 14 residues. V was clipped by 6 bases and J by 4 bases; unmatched bases: 9. The CDR3 nucleotides are TGTGCCAGCAGCCACGACAGGGTGGGATACGAGCAGTACTTC. Its protein product is CASSHDRVGYEQYF.

In its sample, this clonotype was seen a few times. The chain is built from TRBV4-1 and TRBJ2-2; unclear D gene. CDR1 is MGHRA and CDR2 is YSYEKL in the germline V gene. V was shortened by 4 bases and J by 6 bases, with 15 bases between the two germline ends. The CDR3 is made up of 15 amino acids. Here the CDR3 DNA reads TGCGCCAGCAGCCGCTCCTTGGGTTGGGCCGGGGAGCTGTTTTTT. It is translated as CASSRSLGWAGELFF.

In its sample, this clonotype was seen many times. This sequence joins TRBV5-1 and TRBJ1-2; 9 bases are shared with TRBD1. The CDR3 loop spans 15 amino acids. Germline V CDR1 and CDR2: SGHRS, YFSETQ. The V segment lost 6 bases and the J segment 4 bases; nucleotides outside the gene matches: 10. Here the CDR3 reads CASTTGQGMSYGYTF. The CDR3 DNA is TGCGCCAGCACGACGGGACAGGGCATGAGCTATGGCTACACCTTC.

This clonotype showed up many times. This chain uses TRBV20-1 with TRBJ1-2, with D possibly TRBD1 on 5 matching bases. Trimming stripped 7 bases from V and 6 bases from J, with 12 bases between. The CDR3 consists of 11 residues. The V gene's germline CDR1 is DFQATT and CDR2 SNEGSKA (reference sequence). DNA of the CDR3: TGCAGTGTAGTGACAGCAGATGGCTACACCTTC. Protein sequence: CSVVTADGYTF.

This clonotype was observed at least ten times. The chain recombines TRBV5-1 with TRBJ1-2; the D gene is possibly TRBD1 (6 bases). V was pared by 2 bases and J by 6 bases, with 14 bases between. CDR3 length: 14 residues. Per germline, CDR1 SGHRS and CDR2 YFSETQ. The DNA for the CDR3 is TGCGCCAGCAGCTTTCAGGGGCCGAGTGATGGCTACACCTTC. Protein: CASSFQGPSDGYTF.

The rearrangement uses TRBV19 and TRBJ2-1; D may be TRBD1 (8 bases). CDR3 size: 14 residues. CDR1 and CDR2 from the germline V gene are LNHDA and SQIVND (reference sequence). V lost 6 bases, J lost 4 bases, and 13 bases lay in between. CDR3 region: CASRTQGGYNEQFF. The CDR3 nucleotides are TGTGCCAGTAGGACACAGGGGGGGTACAATGAGCAGTTCTTC.

This clonotype was observed at least ten times. The chain employs TRBV12-3 or TRBV12-4 and TRBJ2-3; 7 bases are shared with TRBD1. V shed 2 bases, J shed 1 base, and the junction held 3 bases outside the gene matches. The CDR3 sequence is 15 residues long. The CDR3 nucleotides read TGTGCCAGCAGTTTATATGGGACAGGCACAGATACGCAGTATTTT. It codes for CASSLYGTGTDTQYF.

This clonotype appeared many times. The rearrangement uses TRBV7-7 and TRBJ2-3; TRBD2 might be the D (6 bases). The ends were cut back, 5 bases at V and 2 bases at J, with 14 bases in the middle. The CDR3 is 15 residues long. CDR1 and CDR2 (germline): SSHAT, FNYEAQ (reference sequence). The CDR3 bases are TGTGCCAGCAGCCAACTGGGACTGCTCACAGATACGCAGTATTTT. The encoded protein is CASSQLGLLTDTQYF.

The genes are TRBV15 and TRBJ1-4; D is uncertain. The CDR3 is 15 residues long. Germline V gene data show CDR1 as LNHNV and CDR2 as YYDKDF (reference sequence). V was clipped by 1 base and J by 2 bases, with 8 bases between them. CDR3 nucleotide sequence: TGTGCCACCAGCAGAGGGGCAGACACTAATGAAAAACTGTTTTTT. This translates into CATSRGADTNEKLFF.

With regard to this clonotype: Given a much more abundant clone one base away, this may be a read error. Because the CDR3's place on the DNA is in doubt, the DNA is left out and the CDR3 is given as listed by TCRdb. The chain employs TRBV20-1 and TRBJ1-5; TRBD1, the D gene given by the table, was not confirmed from the DNA. The CDR3 numbers 14 amino acids, ends counted. Looked up from germline, CDR1 is DFQATT and CDR2 is SNEGSKA (reference sequence). CDR3 sequence: CSARWGLGNQPHHF.

The V gene is TRBV3-1, the J gene TRBJ2-3; D is unclear. The CDR3 is made up of 15 amino acids. Germline lookup yields CDR1 LGHDT and CDR2 YNNKEL (reference sequence). V lost 8 bases, J lost 3 bases, and 18 bases lay in between. The DNA of the CDR3 is TGTGCCAGCTCCAAGGACGGGCCACGTACAGATACGCAGTATTTT. It encodes CASSKDGPRTDTQYF.

This clonotype has ten or more counts. The chain employs TRBV7-6 and TRBJ2-2; the D is unclear. This CDR3 spans 13 amino acids. CDR1 and CDR2 from the germline V gene are SGHVS and FNYEAQ. The germline V and J ends were trimmed by 3 bases and 2 bases, with 4 bases remaining between them. The DNA of the CDR3 is TGTGCCAGCAGCTTTGGCAACACCGGGGAGCTGTTTTTT. Translated, it gives CASSFGNTGELFF.

The sample holds many counts of this clonotype. This rearrangement joins TRBV28 to TRBJ2-3; D possibly matches TRBD1 or TRBD2 (5 bases each). Trimming removed 0 bases at V and 4 bases at J, with 11 bases between. Germline V gene sequence: CDR1 MDHEN, CDR2 SYDVKM. The length of the CDR3 is 15 residues. CDR3 sequence (DNA): TGTGCCAGCAGTTTATGGGGACCTTGGGCAGATACGCAGTATTTT. Amino acid sequence: CASSLWGPWADTQYF.

This clonotype showed up just a few times. V and J are TRBV6-5 and TRBJ1-6; D is unclear. The CDR3 is 15 residues long. V gave up 3 bases and J gave up 7 bases, with 13 bases separating them. CDR1 and CDR2 (germline): MNHEY, SVGAGI. The CDR3 coding sequence is TGTGCCAGCAGTTATACCCCAGTGAAGAATTCACCCCTCCACTTT. Translation: CASSYTPVKNSPLHF.

This clonotype has a handful of counts. The chain is built from TRBV5-1 and TRBJ2-7, with a weak D call TRBD2 (5 bases). The CDR3 extends over 14 amino acids. Germline V gene data show CDR1 as SGHRS and CDR2 as YFSETQ. Trimming took 1 base from V and 4 from J, leaving 12 bases between them. Here the CDR3 reads CASSLRGLRYEQYF. CDR3 DNA sequence: TGCGCCAGCAGCTTGCGGGGTTTAAGATACGAGCAGTACTTC.

On this clonotype: It may be a read error: a sequence one base away is much more abundant. V gene TRBV28 combines with J gene TRBJ1-6, with 7 bases lining up with TRBD1. Germline assignment: CDR1 MDHEN and CDR2 SYDVKM. CDR3 length: 15 residues. The CDR3 nucleotides are TGTGCCAGCAGTTTCCCGACAGGGAGGGCTTCACACCTCCACTTT. Encoded protein: CASSFPTGRASHLHF.

This clonotype came up many times. The chain employs TRBV7-8 and TRBJ2-3; 15 bases are a match to TRBD2. The germline V gene encodes CDR1 SGHVS and CDR2 FQNEAQ. V lost 5 bases to trimming and J lost 5 bases; unmatched junction nucleotides: 8. The CDR3 has 17 residues. CDR3 loop: CASSRAGLAGGRDTQYF. The CDR3 DNA reads as TGTGCCAGCAGCAGAGCCGGACTAGCGGGAGGGAGAGATACGCAGTATTTT.